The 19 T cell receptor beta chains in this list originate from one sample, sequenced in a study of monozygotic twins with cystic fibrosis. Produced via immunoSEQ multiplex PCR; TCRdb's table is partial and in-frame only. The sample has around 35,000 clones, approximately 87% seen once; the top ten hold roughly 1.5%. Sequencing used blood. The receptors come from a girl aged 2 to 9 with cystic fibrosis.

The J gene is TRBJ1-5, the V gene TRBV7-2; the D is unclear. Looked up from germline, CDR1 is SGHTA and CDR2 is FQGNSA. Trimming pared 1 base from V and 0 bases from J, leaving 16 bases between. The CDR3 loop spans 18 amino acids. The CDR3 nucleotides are TGTGCCAGCAGCTTAGAAAGCCTTACCCGGGATAGCAATCAGCCCCAGCATTTT. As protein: CASSLESLTRDSNQPQHF.

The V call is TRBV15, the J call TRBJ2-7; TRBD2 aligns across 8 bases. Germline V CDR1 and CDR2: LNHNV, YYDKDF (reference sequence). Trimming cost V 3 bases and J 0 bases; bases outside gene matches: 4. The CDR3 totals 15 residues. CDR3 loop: CATSSLGGASYEQYF. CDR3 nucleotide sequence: TGTGCCACCAGCAGTCTCGGGGGGGCCTCCTACGAGCAGTACTTC.

DNA for the CDR3: TGTGCCAGCAGCCCGAGCGGGGGGGCCCAAGAGACCCAGTACTTC. Amino acids: CASSPSGGAQETQYF. The gene calls are TRBV7-8 and TRBJ2-5; 10 nucleotides match TRBD2. With 5 bases clipped from V and 1 base from J, the junction kept 4 bases outside the gene matches. The CDR3 runs 15 residues. Germline V lookup: CDR1 SGHVS, CDR2 FQNEAQ. The variable domain in full, completed from reference TRBV7-8 and TRBJ2-5, reads GAGVSQSPRYKVAKRGQDVALRCDPISGHVSLFWYQQALGQGPEFLTYFQNEAQLDKSGLPSDRFFAERPEGSVSTLKIQRTQQEDSAVYLCASSPSGGAQETQYFGPGTRLLVL.

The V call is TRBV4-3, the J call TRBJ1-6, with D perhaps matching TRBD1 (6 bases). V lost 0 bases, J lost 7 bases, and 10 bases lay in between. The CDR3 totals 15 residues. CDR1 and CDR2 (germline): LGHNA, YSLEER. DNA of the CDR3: TGCGCCAGCAGCCAAGATCAGGGGTTGAATTCACCCCTCCACTTT. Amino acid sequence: CASSQDQGLNSPLHF.

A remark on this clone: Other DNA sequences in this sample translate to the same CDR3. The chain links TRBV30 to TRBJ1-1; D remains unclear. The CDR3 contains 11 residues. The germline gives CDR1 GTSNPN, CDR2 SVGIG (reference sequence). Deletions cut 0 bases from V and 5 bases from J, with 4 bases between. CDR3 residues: CAWSVGTEAFF. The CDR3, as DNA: TGTGCCTGGAGTGTTGGAACTGAAGCTTTCTTT.

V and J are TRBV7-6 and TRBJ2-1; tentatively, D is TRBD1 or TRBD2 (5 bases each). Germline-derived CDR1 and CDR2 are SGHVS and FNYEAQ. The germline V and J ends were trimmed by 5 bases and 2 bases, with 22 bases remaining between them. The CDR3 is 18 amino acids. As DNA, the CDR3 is TGTGCCAGCAGCCTTAGATTGAGGGGATCAACAGCCTACAATGAGCAGTTCTTC. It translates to CASSLRLRGSTAYNEQFF.

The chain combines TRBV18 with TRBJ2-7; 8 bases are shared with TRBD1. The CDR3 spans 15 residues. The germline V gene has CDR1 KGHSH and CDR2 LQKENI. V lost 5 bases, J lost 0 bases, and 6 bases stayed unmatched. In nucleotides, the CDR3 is TGTGCCAGCTCATTAGGACAGGGACGCTCCTACGAGCAGTACTTC. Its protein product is CASSLGQGRSYEQYF.

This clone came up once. CDR3: CAWRPESYYEQYF. CDR3 coding DNA: TGTGCCTGGAGACCAGAATCTTACTACGAGCAGTACTTC. The rearrangement joins TRBV30 to TRBJ2-7; no clear D gene. The V and J ends lost 3 bases and 3 bases respectively, with 12 bases between them. Germline V CDR1 and CDR2: GTSNPN, SVGIG (reference sequence). The length of the CDR3 is 13 residues.

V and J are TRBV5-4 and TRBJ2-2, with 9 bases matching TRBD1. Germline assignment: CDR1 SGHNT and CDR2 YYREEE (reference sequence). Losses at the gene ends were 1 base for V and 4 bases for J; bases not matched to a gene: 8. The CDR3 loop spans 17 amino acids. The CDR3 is CASSLSPGQGGTGELFF. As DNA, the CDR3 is TGTGCCAGCAGCTTGTCCCCGGGACAGGGCGGCACCGGGGAGCTGTTTTTT.

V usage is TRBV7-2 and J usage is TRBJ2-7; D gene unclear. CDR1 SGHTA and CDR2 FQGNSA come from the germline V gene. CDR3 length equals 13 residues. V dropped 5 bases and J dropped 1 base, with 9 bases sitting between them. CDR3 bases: TGTGCCAGCAGCCGTGGCACTTCCTACGAGCAGTACTTC. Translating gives CASSRGTSYEQYF.

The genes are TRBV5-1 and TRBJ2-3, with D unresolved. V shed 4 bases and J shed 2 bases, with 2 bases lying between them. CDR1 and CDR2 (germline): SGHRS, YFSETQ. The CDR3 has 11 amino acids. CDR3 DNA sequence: TGCGCCAGCAGCCACACAGATACGCAGTATTTT. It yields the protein CASSHTDTQYF. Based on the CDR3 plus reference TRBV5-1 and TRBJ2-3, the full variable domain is KAGVTQTPRYLIKTRGQQVTLSCSPISGHRSVSWYQQTPGQGLQFLFEYFSETQRNKGNFPGRFSGRQFSNSRSEMNVSTLELGDSALYLCASSHTDTQYFGPGTRLTVL.

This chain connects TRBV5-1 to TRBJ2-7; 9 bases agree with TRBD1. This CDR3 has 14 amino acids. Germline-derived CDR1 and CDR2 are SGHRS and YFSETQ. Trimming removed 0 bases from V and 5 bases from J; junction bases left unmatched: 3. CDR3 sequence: CASSLGDRVNEQYF. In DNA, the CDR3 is TGCGCCAGCAGCTTGGGGGACAGGGTAAACGAGCAGTACTTC.

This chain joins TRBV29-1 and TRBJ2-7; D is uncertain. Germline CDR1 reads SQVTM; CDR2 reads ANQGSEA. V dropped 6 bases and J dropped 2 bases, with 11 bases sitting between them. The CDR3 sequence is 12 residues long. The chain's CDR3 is CSVAFGTYEQYF. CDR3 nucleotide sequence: TGCAGCGTCGCCTTTGGAACCTACGAGCAGTACTTC.

CDR3 bases: TGCGCCAGCAGCTTGGTTATGAAGGACTATCGCACAGATACGCAGTATTTT. Translating it yields CASSLVMKDYRTDTQYF. The chain recombines TRBV5-1 with TRBJ2-3; maybe TRBD2 (6 bases). From germline, CDR1 is SGHRS and CDR2 YFSETQ. With 0 bases removed from V and 1 base from J, the gap between germline ends came to 15 bases. The CDR3 length is 17 residues. The whole variable domain, remainder taken from reference TRBV5-1 and TRBJ2-3, is KAGVTQTPRYLIKTRGQQVTLSCSPISGHRSVSWYQQTPGQGLQFLFEYFSETQRNKGNFPGRFSGRQFSNSRSEMNVSTLELGDSALYLCASSLVMKDYRTDTQYFGPGTRLTVL.

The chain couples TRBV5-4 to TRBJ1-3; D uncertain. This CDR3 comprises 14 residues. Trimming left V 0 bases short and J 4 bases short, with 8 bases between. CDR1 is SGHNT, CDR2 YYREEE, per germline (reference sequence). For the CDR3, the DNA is TGTGCCAGCAGCTTGGACATGAGGGGAAACACCATATATTTT. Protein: CASSLDMRGNTIYF.

The CDR3 DNA sequence: TGTGCCAGCAGCTTAGTGCCTAGCACAGATACGCAGTATTTT. Its protein product is CASSLVPSTDTQYF. The V and J genes are TRBV7-2 and TRBJ2-3; no clear D gene. The germline V and J ends were trimmed by 1 base and 0 bases, with 5 bases remaining between them. The germline CDR1 and CDR2 sequences are SGHTA and FQGNSA. CDR3 length: 14 amino acids.

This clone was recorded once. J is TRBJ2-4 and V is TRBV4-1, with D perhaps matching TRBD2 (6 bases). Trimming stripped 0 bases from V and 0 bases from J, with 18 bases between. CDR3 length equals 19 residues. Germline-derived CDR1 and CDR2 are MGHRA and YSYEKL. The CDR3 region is CASSQEGGGAGIAKNIQYF. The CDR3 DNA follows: TGCGCCAGCAGCCAAGAAGGTGGCGGGGCGGGGATAGCCAAAAACATTCAGTACTTC.

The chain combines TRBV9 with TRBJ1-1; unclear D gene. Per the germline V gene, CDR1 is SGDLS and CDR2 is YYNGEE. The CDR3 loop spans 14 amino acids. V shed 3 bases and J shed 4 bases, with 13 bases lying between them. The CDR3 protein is CASSGGIGSTEAFF. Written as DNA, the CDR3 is TGTGCCAGCAGCGGGGGAATTGGGAGCACTGAAGCTTTCTTT.

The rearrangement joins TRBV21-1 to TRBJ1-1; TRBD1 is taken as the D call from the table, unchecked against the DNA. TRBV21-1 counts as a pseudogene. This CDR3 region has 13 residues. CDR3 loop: CASSALPDSEAFF. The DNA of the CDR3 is TGTGCCAGCAGCGCGCTTCCGGACAGTGAAGCTTTCTTT.